A single sample is the source of the 15 T cell receptor beta chains below, sequenced in a study of blood T cell repertoires in COVID-19. Assay used: immunoSEQ multiplex PCR; TCRdb lists only in-frame clones, some missing. Of 55,000 to 75,000 clones in the sample, around 79% were seen once. Sequencing used peripheral blood. These receptors originate from a man aged 60 to 75 with acute or convalescent COVID-19.

The CDR3 DNA reads TGTGCCAGCAGCCTGACAGGGTCCTACGAGCAGTACTTC. Protein product: CASSLTGSYEQYF. V gene TRBV28 combines with J gene TRBJ2-7, with TRBD1 identical over 7 bases. CDR1 MDHEN and CDR2 SYDVKM come from the germline V gene. The CDR3 covers 13 residues. With V trimmed by 6 bases and J by 1 base, 3 bases remained unmatched. The variable domain in full, with the rest retrieved from reference TRBV28 and TRBJ2-7, is DVKVTQSSRYLVKRTGEKVFLECVQDMDHENMFWYRQDPGLGLRLIYFSYDVKMKEKGDIPEGYSVSREKKERFSLILESASTNQTSMYLCASSLTGSYEQYFGPGTRLTVT.

The rearrangement links TRBV19 to TRBJ1-2, with D uncertain. Trimming took off 3 bases at V and 6 bases at J, with 8 bases between the two ends. The CDR3 length is 12 residues. CDR1 LNHDA and CDR2 SQIVND come from the germline V gene (reference sequence). CDR3 amino acids: CASSMRGDGYTF. The CDR3 DNA reads as TGTGCCAGTAGTATGCGGGGAGATGGCTACACCTTC.

The gene calls are TRBV28 and TRBJ2-3; 10 bases agree with TRBD1. This CDR3 is built from 16 residues. Germline CDR1 MDHEN, CDR2 SYDVKM. V lost 2 bases and J lost 2; bases outside the gene matches: 4. The CDR3 here is CASSLPGTGDTDTQYF. The DNA for the CDR3 is TGTGCCAGCAGTTTACCCGGGACAGGGGACACAGATACGCAGTATTTT.

This rearrangement joins TRBV29-1 to TRBJ1-2, with D unresolved. The germline V gene has CDR1 SQVTM and CDR2 ANQGSEA. Trimming took off 4 bases at V and 2 bases at J, with 14 bases between the two ends. The length of the CDR3 is 14 residues. For the CDR3, the DNA is TGCAGCGTTGGGTTCGACACCTTGAACTATGGCTACACCTTC. Its translation: CSVGFDTLNYGYTF.

The gene calls are TRBV27 and TRBJ1-5; maybe TRBD1 (5 bases). This CDR3 region has 14 residues. The germline CDR1 and CDR2 sequences are MNHEY and SMNVEV (reference sequence). With 4 bases removed from V and 0 bases from J, the gap between germline ends came to 7 bases. The CDR3 protein is CASSYRYSNQPQHF. The DNA for the CDR3 is TGTGCCAGCAGTTACAGGTATAGCAATCAGCCCCAGCATTTT.

This clone was picked up one time. This chain joins TRBV5-4 and TRBJ2-3; TRBD2 agrees at 8 bases. The junction had 9 bases not matched to a gene; V was cut back by 3 bases and J by 0 bases. The germline V gene has CDR1 SGHNT and CDR2 YYREEE (reference sequence). The length of the CDR3 is 17 residues. DNA for the CDR3: TGTGCCAGCAGCTCGCCCACTAGCGGAACTAGCACAGATACGCAGTATTTT. As protein: CASSSPTSGTSTDTQYF.

This clone was detected only a few times. V and J are TRBV7-2 and TRBJ1-5; no reliable D call. CDR1 is SGHTA, CDR2 FQGNSA, per germline. Trimming cost V 1 base and J 1 base, with 8 bases left between them. The CDR3 runs 15 residues. Here the CDR3 reads CASSLGTASNQPQHF. Written as DNA, the CDR3 is TGTGCCAGCAGCTTAGGAACAGCCAGCAATCAGCCCCAGCATTTT.

In DNA, the CDR3 is TGTGCCAGTAGTATTTTGCTGGGGAGTGGAGAGACCCAGTACTTC. It translates to CASSILLGSGETQYF. V and J are TRBV19 and TRBJ2-5; maybe TRBD2 (5 bases). Looked up from germline, CDR1 is LNHDA and CDR2 is SQIVND (reference sequence). The V and J ends lost 3 bases and 4 bases respectively, with 15 bases between them. CDR3 size: 15 residues.

This chain connects TRBV7-2 to TRBJ2-2; no firm D call. CDR1 and CDR2 (germline): SGHTA, FQGNSA. The CDR3 runs 15 residues. The V end lost 2 bases, the J end lost 1 base, and 8 bases lay between the germline ends. CDR3 in amino acids: CASSLSSLNTGELFF. The CDR3 nucleotides are TGTGCCAGCAGCTTAAGCTCATTGAACACCGGGGAGCTGTTTTTT.

The V gene is TRBV18, the J gene TRBJ2-3, with D hard to call. The CDR3 runs 14 residues. Germline V gene sequence: CDR1 KGHSH, CDR2 LQKENI. The ends were cut back, 5 bases at V and 2 bases at J, with 11 bases in the middle. CDR3: CASSARPNTDTQYF. CDR3 DNA: TGTGCCAGCTCAGCGCGGCCGAACACAGATACGCAGTATTTT.

This sequence joins TRBV5-1 and TRBJ2-5; 9 bases match TRBD1. The CDR3 has 16 residues. Germline V lookup: CDR1 SGHRS, CDR2 YFSETQ. J gave up 4 bases and V 3 bases, and 10 bases lay outside the gene matches. This chain's CDR3 is CASSWDGQGMRETQYF. The CDR3 DNA reads TGCGCCAGCAGCTGGGACGGACAGGGGATGAGAGAGACCCAGTACTTC. Full variable domain (remainder filled in from reference TRBV5-1 and TRBJ2-5): KAGVTQTPRYLIKTRGQQVTLSCSPISGHRSVSWYQQTPGQGLQFLFEYFSETQRNKGNFPGRFSGRQFSNSRSEMNVSTLELGDSALYLCASSWDGQGMRETQYFGPGTRLLVL.

This clone appeared many times. The chain uses TRBV19 and TRBJ2-1; 12 positions match TRBD2. With V trimmed by 5 bases and J by 6 bases, 2 bases remained unmatched. The germline V gene encodes CDR1 LNHDA and CDR2 SQIVND (reference sequence). The CDR3 is 14 amino acids. The CDR3 nucleotides read TGTGCCAGTAGTCTAGCGGGGGGGCGCAATGAGCAGTTCTTC. Translating it yields CASSLAGGRNEQFF.

CDR3 DNA sequence: TGTGCCAGCAGCTATAGCGGGAAGATCTACGAGCAGTACTTC. The encoded protein is CASSYSGKIYEQYF. V and J are TRBV5-4 and TRBJ2-7; TRBD2 agrees at 8 bases. Germline CDR1 and CDR2: SGHNT and YYREEE (reference sequence). The CDR3 spans 14 residues. Trimming removed 3 bases from V and 3 bases from J; junction bases left unmatched: 5. Full variable domain (outside the CDR3, taken from reference TRBV5-4 and TRBJ2-7): ETGVTQSPTHLIKTRGQQVTLRCSSQSGHNTVSWYQQALGQGPQFIFQYYREEENGRGNFPPRFSGLQFPNYSSELNVNALELDDSALYLCASSYSGKIYEQYFGPGTRLTVT.

The chain links TRBV19 to TRBJ1-6, with TRBD1 matching over 8 bases. The length of the CDR3 is 16 residues. The ends lost 5 bases at V and 9 bases at J; junction bases unmatched: 12. Germline V CDR1 and CDR2: LNHDA, SQIVND (reference sequence). CDR3 loop: CASSSGQEGVGSPLHF. The CDR3 nucleotides are TGTGCCAGTAGTTCGGGACAGGAGGGGGTTGGTTCACCCCTCCACTTT.

This clone was counted a single time. The rearrangement uses TRBV7-7 and TRBJ2-1, with 14 bases lining up with TRBD2. J gave up 9 bases and V 5 bases, and 6 bases lay outside the gene matches. Germline CDR1 is SSHAT and CDR2 is FNYEAQ (reference sequence). The CDR3 runs to 15 residues. The CDR3 loop reads CASSPGLAGAGEQFF. CDR3 DNA sequence: TGTGCCAGCAGCCCGGGACTAGCGGGAGCGGGTGAGCAGTTCTTC.